Here is one T cell receptor beta chain with its context. Its antigen is as yet unknown. Sequenced by immunoSEQ multiplex PCR; TCRdb stores in-frame clones only, minus some. The repertoire holds about 130,000 clones, with approximately 93% as singletons. The data belong to a study of T cell responses to AZD1222 COVID-19 vaccine. In the study overall: Pooling was applied to second doses at about 4 or about 12 weeks.

Findings and caveats of the study: Epitopes outside B.1.351 and B.1.1.7 mutated regions reportedly drew nearly half of spike TCRs. Repertoire sampling was restricted to post-peak T cell response timepoints.

This specimen was peripheral blood, taken on day 0 of AZD1222 vaccination. The receptor was derived from an adult in good health.

The CDR3 region is CASSISMRSVNTEAFF. In DNA, the CDR3 is TGTGCCAGTAGTATTTCTATGAGGTCCGTGAACACTGAAGCTTTCTTT. The chain couples TRBV19 to TRBJ1-1; D ambiguous. Germline lookup yields CDR1 LNHDA and CDR2 SQIVND (reference sequence). The V and J ends lost 3 bases and 0 bases respectively, with 14 bases between them. The CDR3 spans 16 residues.